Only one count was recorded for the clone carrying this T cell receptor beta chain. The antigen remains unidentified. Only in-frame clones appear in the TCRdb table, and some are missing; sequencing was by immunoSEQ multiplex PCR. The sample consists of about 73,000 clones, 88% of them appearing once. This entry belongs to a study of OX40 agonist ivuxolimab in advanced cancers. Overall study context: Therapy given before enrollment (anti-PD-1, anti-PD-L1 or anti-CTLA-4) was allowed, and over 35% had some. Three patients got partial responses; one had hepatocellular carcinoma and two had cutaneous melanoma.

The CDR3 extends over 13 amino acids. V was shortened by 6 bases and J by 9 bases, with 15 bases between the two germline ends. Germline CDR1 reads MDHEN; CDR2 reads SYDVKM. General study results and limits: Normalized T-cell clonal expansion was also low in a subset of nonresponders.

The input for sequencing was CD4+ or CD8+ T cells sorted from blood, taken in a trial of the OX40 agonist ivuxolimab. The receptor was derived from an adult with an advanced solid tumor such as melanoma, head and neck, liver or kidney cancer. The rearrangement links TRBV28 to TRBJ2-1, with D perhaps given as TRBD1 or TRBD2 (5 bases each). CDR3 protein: CASSLPGRVEQFF. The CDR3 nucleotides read TGTGCCAGCAGCCTTCCGGGACGGGTTGAGCAGTTCTTC. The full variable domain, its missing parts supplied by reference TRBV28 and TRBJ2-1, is DVKVTQSSRYLVKRTGEKVFLECVQDMDHENMFWYRQDPGLGLRLIYFSYDVKMKEKGDIPEGYSVSREKKERFSLILESASTNQTSMYLCASSLPGRVEQFFGPGTRLTVL.